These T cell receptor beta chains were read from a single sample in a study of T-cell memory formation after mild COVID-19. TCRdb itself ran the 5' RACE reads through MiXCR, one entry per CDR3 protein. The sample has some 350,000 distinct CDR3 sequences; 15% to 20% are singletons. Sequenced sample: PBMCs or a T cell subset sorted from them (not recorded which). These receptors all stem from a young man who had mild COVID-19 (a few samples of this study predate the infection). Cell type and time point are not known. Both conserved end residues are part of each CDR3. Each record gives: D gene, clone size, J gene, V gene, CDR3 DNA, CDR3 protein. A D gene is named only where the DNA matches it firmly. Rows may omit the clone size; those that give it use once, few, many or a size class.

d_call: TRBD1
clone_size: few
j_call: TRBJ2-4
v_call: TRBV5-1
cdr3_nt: TGCGCCAGCAGGCCCCCGGGACAGGGCCGAATTCAGTACTTC
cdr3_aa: CASRPPGQGRIQYF

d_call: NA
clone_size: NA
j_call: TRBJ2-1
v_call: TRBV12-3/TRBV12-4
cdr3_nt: TGTGCCAGCAGTTTAGAGACAACTATTATCTTC
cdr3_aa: CASSLETTIIF

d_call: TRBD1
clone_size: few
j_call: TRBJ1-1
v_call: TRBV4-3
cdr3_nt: TGCGCCAGCAGCCAACGCCCGGACAGGGCAACTGAAGCTTTCTTT
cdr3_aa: CASSQRPDRATEAFF

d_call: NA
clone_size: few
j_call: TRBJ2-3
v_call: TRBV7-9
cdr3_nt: TGTGCCAGCAGCCTCCCCCCCTCGGTGACAGATACGCAGTATTTT
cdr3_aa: CASSLPPSVTDTQYF

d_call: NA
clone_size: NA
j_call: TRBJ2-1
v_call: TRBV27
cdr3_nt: TGTGCCAGCAGTGCGCTACTTGGCGGGGGCGGGGATGAGCAGTTCTTC
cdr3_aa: CASSALLGGGGDEQFF

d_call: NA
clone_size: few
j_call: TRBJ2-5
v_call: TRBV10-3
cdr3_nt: TGTGCCATCAGTCCGGCGGGGATAGAGACCCAGTACTTC
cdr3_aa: CAISPAGIETQYF

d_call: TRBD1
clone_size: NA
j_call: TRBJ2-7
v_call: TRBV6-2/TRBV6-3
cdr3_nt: TGTGCCAGCAGTTACTCCTGGGACAGGGGGAAGCACGAGCAGTACTTC
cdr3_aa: CASSYSWDRGKHEQYF

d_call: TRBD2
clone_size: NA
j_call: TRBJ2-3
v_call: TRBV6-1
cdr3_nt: TGTGCCAGCACGACTAGCAGGACTAGCACAGATACGCAGTATTTT
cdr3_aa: CASTTSRTSTDTQYF

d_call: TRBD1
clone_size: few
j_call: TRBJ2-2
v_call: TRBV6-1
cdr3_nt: TGTGCCAGCAGCCGGGACAGGGCGAACGGGGAGCTGTTTTTT
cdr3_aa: CASSRDRANGELFF

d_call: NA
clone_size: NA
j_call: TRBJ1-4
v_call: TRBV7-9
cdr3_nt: TGTGCCAGCAGCTTAGCAGCCGAAACTAATGAAAAACTGTTTTTT
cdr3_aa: CASSLAAETNEKLFF